Listed here are 31 T cell receptor beta chains from one sample, sequenced in a study of blood T cells in healthy people across ages. Combining a sample-barcoded 5' primer with a J-beta primer mix, a second PCR ran for roughly 6 to 11 cycles. TCRdb re-analysed the 5' RACE reads in MiXCR, keeping a single row per CDR3 protein. Of some 1.4 million distinct CDR3 sequences listed, approximately 40% are singletons. The sample comprised blood. All receptors derive from a woman aged 18-29 years in good health.

Regarding this clonotype: This may arise from a read error, as a much more abundant clone is one base away. V and J are TRBV12-3 or TRBV12-4 and TRBJ2-1; D uncertain. The CDR3 has 16 amino acids. The V and J ends lost 5 bases and 0 bases respectively, with 14 bases between them. CDR3 sequence: CASSLLRIRSYNEQFF. CDR3 bases: TGTGCCAGCAGTCTACTGAGGATCCGCTCCTACAATGAGCAGTTCTTC.

V and J are TRBV28 and TRBJ1-2; D is possibly TRBD1 (6 bases). The ends were cut back, 7 bases at V and 4 bases at J, with 7 bases in the middle. The CDR3 has 11 residues. Germline V gene data show CDR1 as MDHEN and CDR2 as SYDVKM. The CDR3 sequence: CASMGAYGYTF. Written as DNA, the CDR3 is TGTGCCAGCATGGGGGCCTATGGCTACACCTTC.

V gene TRBV3-1 combines with J gene TRBJ2-7; D may correspond to TRBD1 or TRBD2 (5 bases each). Germline V gene lookup returns CDR1 LGHDT and CDR2 YNNKEL (reference sequence). Trimming shortened V by 2 bases and J by 3 bases, and 14 bases separated the two germline ends. This CDR3 comprises 15 residues. As DNA, the CDR3 is TGTGCCAGCAGCCAATACGGTACTGGGGGCTACGAGCAGTACTTC. It codes for CASSQYGTGGYEQYF.

The J gene is TRBJ2-3, the V gene TRBV6-6, with a weak D call TRBD2 (6 bases). Trimming cost V 7 bases and J 6 bases, with 20 bases left between them. The CDR3 runs to 15 residues. Germline CDR1 and CDR2: MNHNY and SVGAGI (reference sequence). The CDR3 loop reads CASTKRRDGLDTQYF. In DNA, the CDR3 is TGTGCCAGCACAAAACGGAGGGACGGTCTGGATACGCAGTATTTT.

This rearrangement joins TRBV4-2 to TRBJ2-1; 9 bases line up with TRBD2. Germline CDR1 and CDR2: LGHNA and YNFKEQ. The CDR3 covers 17 residues. V lost 4 bases, J lost 5 bases, and 12 bases stayed unmatched. CDR3 sequence reads: CASSLRRSGTSHNEQFF. DNA for the CDR3: TGTGCCAGCAGCCTCAGGAGATCCGGGACTAGCCACAATGAGCAGTTCTTC.

The chain employs TRBV11-2 and TRBJ2-7; no reliable D call. This CDR3 contains 15 residues. CDR1 and CDR2 from the germline V gene are SGHAT and FQNNGV. Trimming pared 5 bases from V and 0 bases from J, leaving 14 bases between. CDR3 in DNA: TGTGCCAGCAGCCTATCGGCACAGAGCTCCTACGAGCAGTACTTC. It specifies CASSLSAQSSYEQYF.

The chain links TRBV6-6 to TRBJ2-1, with 11 positions matching TRBD2. Germline CDR1 MNHNY, CDR2 SVGAGI (reference sequence). CDR3 length: 15 residues. The junction had 9 bases not matched to a gene; V was cut back by 6 bases and J by 8 bases. The CDR3 reads CASSFSGRAVHEQFF. CDR3 DNA: TGTGCCAGCAGCTTTAGCGGGAGGGCCGTCCATGAGCAGTTCTTC.

This rearrangement joins TRBV10-3 to TRBJ2-4; 9 bases are a match to TRBD1. V lost 2 bases to trimming and J lost 6 bases; unmatched junction nucleotides: 2. Germline CDR1 ENHRY, CDR2 SYGVKD. The CDR3 sequence is 14 residues long. CDR3 amino acids: CAISEDRGGNIQYF. The CDR3 DNA follows: TGTGCCATCAGTGAGGACAGGGGGGGAAACATTCAGTACTTC.

V is TRBV4-1 and J is TRBJ2-3, with TRBD2 matching 8 bases. The V gene end was trimmed by 3 bases and the J gene end by 0 bases; junction bases not matched to a gene: 11. The CDR3 is 18 residues long. Germline CDR1 reads MGHRA; CDR2 reads YSYEKL. The CDR3, as DNA: TGCGCCAGCAGCCACCCCAGGCGACTAGCGCCTAGCACAGATACGCAGTATTTT. It specifies CASSHPRRLAPSTDTQYF.

As regards this clonotype: The junction shows a germline mismatch at one end, possibly a read error. The chain employs TRBV30 and TRBJ1-2; the D is unclear. Germline V gene lookup returns CDR1 GTSNPN and CDR2 SVGIG (reference sequence). The CDR3 has 12 amino acids. The CDR3 region has the DNA TGTGCCCGGAGTGACACGTTCTATGGCTACACCTTC. Residues: CARSDTFYGYTF.

The J gene is TRBJ2-5, the V gene TRBV12-3 or TRBV12-4, with D uncertain. The CDR3 spans 13 residues. The V gene lost 3 bases and the J gene lost 6 bases, with 11 bases spanning the gap. The CDR3 loop reads CASSLAAAQTQYF. The CDR3 DNA reads TGTGCCAGCAGTTTGGCAGCTGCGCAGACCCAGTACTTC.

The J gene is TRBJ2-6, the V gene TRBV27; 8 bases fit TRBD1. Germline V gene lookup returns CDR1 MNHEY and CDR2 SMNVEV (reference sequence). CDR3 length: 17 amino acids. Unmatched junction bases numbered 4, after V lost 2 bases and J lost 1 base. DNA of the CDR3: TGTGCCAGCAGTTTACTCGGACAGGGTTCTGGGGCCAACGTCCTGACTTTC. This gives the protein CASSLLGQGSGANVLTF.

This clonotype was detected a few times. The V and J genes are TRBV6-6 and TRBJ2-5; D remains unclear. The CDR3 runs 11 residues. V lost 6 bases, J lost 5 bases, and 7 bases lay in between. Germline CDR1 reads MNHNY; CDR2 reads SVGAGI (reference sequence). The CDR3 region is CASRIGETQYF. The CDR3 bases are TGTGCCAGCAGGATAGGGGAGACCCAGTACTTC.

This chain uses TRBV4-1 with TRBJ2-1; TRBD2 agrees at 7 bases. J was trimmed by 12 bases and V by 2 bases; bases with no gene match: 7. From germline, CDR1 is MGHRA and CDR2 YSYEKL. This CDR3 has 13 residues. CDR3 region: CASSQLAGVLQFF. CDR3 nucleotide sequence: TGCGCCAGCAGCCAACTCGCGGGGGTGTTGCAGTTCTTC.

This clonotype was seen a handful of times. The chain carries TRBV2 and TRBJ2-5, with TRBD2 as a possible D gene (5 bases). The V end was cut by 8 bases, the J end by 5 bases, with 9 bases between. Germline V gene data show CDR1 as SNHLY and CDR2 as FYNNEI. There are 11 residues in the CDR3. The CDR3 here is CASRLRETQYF. In DNA form, the CDR3 reads TGTGCCAGCCGACTAAGGGAGACCCAGTACTTC.

The gene calls are TRBV12-3 or TRBV12-4 and TRBJ2-1; the D gene is possibly TRBD2 (6 bases). CDR3 length: 16 residues. V dropped 6 bases and J dropped 6 bases, with 21 bases sitting between them. This CDR3 is CASSHNWAGGVNEQFF. CDR3 sequence (DNA): TGTGCCAGCAGCCACAATTGGGCAGGAGGGGTCAATGAGCAGTTCTTC.

A word on this clonotype: An end of the junction does not agree with germline; a read error may underlie this. The CDR3 is CVISERTGGRGAYNEQFF. CDR3 nucleotides: TGTGTCATCAGTGAGAGGACAGGTGGTAGGGGCGCCTACAATGAGCAGTTCTTC. The chain combines TRBV10-3 with TRBJ2-1; 7 positions match TRBD1. The V gene's germline CDR1 is ENHRY and CDR2 SYGVKD. The CDR3 has 18 residues.

The chain links TRBV27 to TRBJ1-2, with 8 bases that match TRBD1. Per germline, CDR1 MNHEY and CDR2 SMNVEV (reference sequence). This CDR3 region has 16 residues. V trimming: 5 bases; J trimming: 3 bases; junction bases outside the gene matches: 11. The CDR3 region has the DNA TGTGCCAGCAGTCGGGGACCCGGACAGGGTCACTATGGCTACACCTTC. This translates into CASSRGPGQGHYGYTF.

Many counts were recorded for this clonotype. The V gene is TRBV29-1, the J gene TRBJ2-1; no reliable D call. The CDR3 length is 14 residues. The V gene's germline CDR1 is SQVTM and CDR2 ANQGSEA. V lost 1 base and J 6 bases, leaving 13 bases between the germline ends. This CDR3 is CSVEGFPRANEQFF. The CDR3 DNA is TGCAGCGTTGAAGGCTTCCCCCGGGCCAATGAGCAGTTCTTC.

This chain links TRBV5-1 with TRBJ2-3; 7 nucleotides agree with TRBD1. Germline V CDR1 and CDR2: SGHRS, YFSETQ. This CDR3 region has 14 residues. V lost 4 bases and J lost 7; bases outside the gene matches: 9. The CDR3 is CASSEDRRLNTQYF. The CDR3 DNA reads TGCGCCAGCAGCGAGGACAGGAGGCTTAATACGCAGTATTTT.

This clonotype was seen at least ten times. J is TRBJ2-1 and V is TRBV6-2 or TRBV6-3; a weak D match, TRBD2 (5 bases). Trimming took off 8 bases at V and 0 bases at J, with 8 bases between the two ends. Germline V lookup: CDR1 MNHEY, CDR2 SVGEGT. This CDR3 spans 13 amino acids. CDR3 sequence reads: CASRTDSYNEQFF. CDR3 nucleotide sequence: TGTGCCAGCCGGACTGACTCCTACAATGAGCAGTTCTTC.

This chain connects TRBV11-2 to TRBJ1-1, with D possibly being TRBD1 (5 bases). CDR1 SGHAT and CDR2 FQNNGV come from the germline V gene. This CDR3 comprises 15 residues. V was cut by 3 bases and J by 0 bases, with 11 bases left in between. CDR3 sequence: CASSFLKGMNTEAFF. In nucleotides, the CDR3 is TGTGCCAGCAGCTTTTTGAAGGGGATGAACACTGAAGCTTTCTTT. Supplemented by reference TRBV11-2 and TRBJ1-1, the full variable domain reads EAGVAQSPRYKIIEKRQSVAFWCNPISGHATLYWYQQILGQGPKLLIQFQNNGVVDDSQLPKDRFSAERLKGVDSTLKIQPAKLEDSAVYLCASSFLKGMNTEAFFGQGTRLTVV.

This clonotype was seen more than once but under ten times. The chain employs TRBV14 and TRBJ1-4, with 9 bases fitting TRBD1. The CDR3 length is 14 residues. The junction had 6 bases not matched to a gene; V was cut back by 5 bases and J by 8 bases. CDR1 and CDR2 from the germline V gene are SGHDN and FVKESK. The CDR3 loop reads CASSSSGTGEKLFF. The CDR3 DNA follows: TGTGCCAGCAGCTCCTCAGGGACAGGGGAAAAACTGTTTTTT.

This sequence joins TRBV27 and TRBJ2-1, with TRBD2 identical over 15 bases. J was trimmed by 9 bases and V by 4 bases; bases with no gene match: 4. Germline V lookup: CDR1 MNHEY, CDR2 SMNVEV (reference sequence). The CDR3 is 15 residues long. The CDR3 nucleotides are TGTGCCAGCAGTTCAGGACTAGCGGGAGGGTCTGAGCAGTTCTTC. The encoded protein is CASSSGLAGGSEQFF.

The rearrangement joins TRBV10-3 to TRBJ2-5; 7 bases align to TRBD2. This CDR3 is built from 13 residues. From germline, CDR1 is ENHRY and CDR2 SYGVKD. V lost 8 bases, J lost 0 bases, and 3 bases stayed unmatched. CDR3 in amino acids: CAIGGGHQETQYF. The DNA of the CDR3 is TGTGCCATCGGGGGAGGGCACCAAGAGACCCAGTACTTC.

This clonotype was picked up a small number of times. The J gene is TRBJ2-1, the V gene TRBV20-1; possibly TRBD1 or TRBD2 for D (5 bases each). Germline CDR1 and CDR2: DFQATT and SNEGSKA (reference sequence). This CDR3 has 16 amino acids. Trimming removed 0 bases from V and 10 bases from J, with 22 bases in between. In nucleotides, the CDR3 is TGCAGTGCTAGAGATTTGCGGCTCGCGCCCGAGGGGGAGCAGTTCTTC. Translation: CSARDLRLAPEGEQFF.

This clonotype showed up just a few times. This chain joins TRBV12-3 or TRBV12-4 and TRBJ2-3; 9 bases fit TRBD1. V lost 1 base to trimming and J lost 9 bases; unmatched junction nucleotides: 20. This CDR3 spans 19 amino acids. CDR3 sequence reads: CASSLEERWTGASLGTQYF. The CDR3 nucleotides read TGTGCCAGCAGTTTAGAGGAGCGTTGGACAGGGGCTTCGCTTGGGACGCAGTATTTT.

This chain joins TRBV4-1 and TRBJ1-2, with a tentative D call TRBD1 (5 bases). Trimming stripped 0 bases from V and 4 bases from J, with 12 bases between. The CDR3 contains 15 residues. Germline CDR1 is MGHRA and CDR2 is YSYEKL. CDR3 nucleotide sequence: TGCGCCAGCAGCCAAGATGAGGCAGGGAGCTATGGCTACACCTTC. Amino acids: CASSQDEAGSYGYTF.

This clonotype has at least ten counts. V and J are TRBV27 and TRBJ1-1; D is unclear. This CDR3 contains 13 residues. CDR1 and CDR2 from the germline V gene are MNHEY and SMNVEV (reference sequence). V gave up 0 bases and J gave up 0 bases, with 2 bases separating them. The CDR3 DNA reads TGTGCCAGCAGTTTATCGCTGAACACTGAAGCTTTCTTT. The encoded protein is CASSLSLNTEAFF.

In its sample, this clonotype was seen a few times. The chain recombines TRBV9 with TRBJ2-5; D gene ambiguous. The ends were cut back, 3 bases at V and 2 bases at J, with 8 bases in the middle. CDR3 length equals 13 residues. CDR1 and CDR2 (germline): SGDLS, YYNGEE. CDR3 sequence (DNA): TGTGCCAGCAGCGCCGGGTCACAAGAGACCCAGTACTTC. Encoded protein: CASSAGSQETQYF.

There are a few counts of this clonotype. This sequence joins TRBV6-6 and TRBJ1-2; no firm D call. The germline gives CDR1 MNHNY, CDR2 SVGAGI (reference sequence). V dropped 0 bases and J dropped 6 bases, with 14 bases sitting between them. The CDR3 totals 15 residues. The CDR3 DNA follows: TGTGCCAGCAGTTACTCGGCCTCCCCGCCCCATGGCTACACCTTC. It translates to CASSYSASPPHGYTF.